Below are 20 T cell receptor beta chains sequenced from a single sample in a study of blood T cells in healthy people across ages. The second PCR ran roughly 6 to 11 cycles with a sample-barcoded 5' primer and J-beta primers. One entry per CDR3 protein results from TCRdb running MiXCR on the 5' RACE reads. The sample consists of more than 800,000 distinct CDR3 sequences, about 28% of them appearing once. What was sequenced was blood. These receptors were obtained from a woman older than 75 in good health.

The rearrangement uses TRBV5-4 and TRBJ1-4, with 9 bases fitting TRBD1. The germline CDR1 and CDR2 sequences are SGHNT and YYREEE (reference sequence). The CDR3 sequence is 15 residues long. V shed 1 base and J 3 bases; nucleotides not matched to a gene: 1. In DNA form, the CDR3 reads TGTGCCAGCAGCTTGTGGGACAGGGCTAATGAAAAACTGTTTTTT. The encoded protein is CASSLWDRANEKLFF.

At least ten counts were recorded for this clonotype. CDR3 sequence: CSARRDYGYTF. CDR3 DNA: TGCAGTGCTAGAAGAGACTATGGCTACACCTTC. The V and J genes are TRBV20-1 and TRBJ1-2, with D unclear. Germline V gives CDR1 DFQATT, CDR2 SNEGSKA (reference sequence). Trimming left V 2 bases short and J 3 bases short, with 4 bases between. This CDR3 spans 11 amino acids.

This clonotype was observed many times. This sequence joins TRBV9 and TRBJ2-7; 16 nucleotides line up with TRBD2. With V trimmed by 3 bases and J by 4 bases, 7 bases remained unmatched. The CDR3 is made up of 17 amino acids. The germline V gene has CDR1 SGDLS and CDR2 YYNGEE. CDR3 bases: TGTGCCAGCAGCGCGGAGGGGACTAGCGGGGGGGCTTACGAGCAGTACTTC. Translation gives CASSAEGTSGGAYEQYF.

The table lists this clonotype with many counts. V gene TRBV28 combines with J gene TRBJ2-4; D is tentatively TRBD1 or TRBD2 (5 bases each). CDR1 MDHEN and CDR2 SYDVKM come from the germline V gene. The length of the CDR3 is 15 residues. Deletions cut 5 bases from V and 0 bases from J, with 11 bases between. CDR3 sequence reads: CASSRGGLAKNIQYF. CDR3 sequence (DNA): TGTGCCAGCAGTAGGGGCGGGCTAGCCAAAAACATTCAGTACTTC.

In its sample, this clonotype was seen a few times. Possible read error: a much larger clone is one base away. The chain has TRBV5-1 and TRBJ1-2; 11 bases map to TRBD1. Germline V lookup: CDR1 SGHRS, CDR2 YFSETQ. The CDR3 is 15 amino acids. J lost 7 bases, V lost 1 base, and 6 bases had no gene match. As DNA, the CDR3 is TGCGCCAGCAGCTTGAGGGACAGGGGGGGAGGTGGCTACACCTTC. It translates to CASSLRDRGGGGYTF.

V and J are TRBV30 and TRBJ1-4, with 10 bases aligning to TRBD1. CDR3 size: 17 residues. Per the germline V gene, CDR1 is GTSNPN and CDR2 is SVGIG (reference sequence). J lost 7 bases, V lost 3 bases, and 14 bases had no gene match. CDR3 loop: CAWRSGTGAYRGEKLFF. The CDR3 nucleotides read TGTGCCTGGAGGTCCGGGACAGGGGCTTATAGAGGTGAAAAACTGTTTTTT. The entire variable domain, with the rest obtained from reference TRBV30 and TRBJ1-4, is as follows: SQTIHQWPATLVQPVGSPLSLECTVEGTSNPNLYWYRQAAGRGLQLLFYSVGIGQISSEVPQNLSASRPQDRQFILSSKKLLLSDSGFYLCAWRSGTGAYRGEKLFFGSGTQLSVL.

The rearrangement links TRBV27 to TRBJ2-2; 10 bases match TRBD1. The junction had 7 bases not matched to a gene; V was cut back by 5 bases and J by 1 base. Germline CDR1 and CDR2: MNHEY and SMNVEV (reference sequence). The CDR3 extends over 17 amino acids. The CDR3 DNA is TGTGCCAGCAGTCCGCGCCGGGACAGGGGGAACACCGGGGAGCTGTTTTTT. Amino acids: CASSPRRDRGNTGELFF.

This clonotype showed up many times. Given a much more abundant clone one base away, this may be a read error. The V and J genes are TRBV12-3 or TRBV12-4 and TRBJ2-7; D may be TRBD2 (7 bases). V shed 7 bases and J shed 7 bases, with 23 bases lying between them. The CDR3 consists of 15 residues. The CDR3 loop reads CASTLRRGPLNEQYF. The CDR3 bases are TGTGCCAGCACCCTGAGGCGGGGGCCCCTCAATGAGCAGTACTTC.

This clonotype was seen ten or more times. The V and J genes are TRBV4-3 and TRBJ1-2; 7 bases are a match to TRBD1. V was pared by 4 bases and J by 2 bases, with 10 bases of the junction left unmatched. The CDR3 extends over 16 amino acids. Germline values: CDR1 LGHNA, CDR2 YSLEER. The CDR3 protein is CASSPSYRGGNYGYTF. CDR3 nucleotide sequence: TGCGCCAGCAGCCCTTCTTACAGGGGTGGGAACTATGGCTACACCTTC.

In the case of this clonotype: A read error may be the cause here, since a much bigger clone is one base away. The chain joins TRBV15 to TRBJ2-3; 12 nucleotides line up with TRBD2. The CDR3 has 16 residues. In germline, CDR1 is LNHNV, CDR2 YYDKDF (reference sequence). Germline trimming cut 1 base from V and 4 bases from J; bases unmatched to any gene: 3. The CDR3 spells CATSRASGGAADTQYF. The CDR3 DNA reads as TGTGCCACCAGCAGAGCTAGCGGGGGGGCCGCAGATACGCAGTATTTT.

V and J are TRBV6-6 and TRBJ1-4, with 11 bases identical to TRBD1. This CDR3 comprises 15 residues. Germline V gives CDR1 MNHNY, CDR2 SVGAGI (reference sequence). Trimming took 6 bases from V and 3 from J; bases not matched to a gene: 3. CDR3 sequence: CASRDRGQANEKLFF. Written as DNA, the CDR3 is TGTGCCAGCAGGGACAGGGGGCAAGCTAATGAAAAACTGTTTTTT.

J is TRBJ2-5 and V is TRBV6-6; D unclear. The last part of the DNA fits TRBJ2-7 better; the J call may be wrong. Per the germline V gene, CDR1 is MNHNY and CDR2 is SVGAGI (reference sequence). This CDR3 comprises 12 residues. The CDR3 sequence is CASSYSQDEQYF. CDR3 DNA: TGTGCCAGCAGTTACTCGCAGGACGAGCAGTACTTC.

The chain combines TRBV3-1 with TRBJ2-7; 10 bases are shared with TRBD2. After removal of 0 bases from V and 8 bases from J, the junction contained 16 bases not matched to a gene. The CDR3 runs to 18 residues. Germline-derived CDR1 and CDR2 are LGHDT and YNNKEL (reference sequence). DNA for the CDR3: TGTGCCAGCAGCCAAGATATCGGACTAGCGGCCTCCTACAATCAGCAGTACTTC. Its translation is CASSQDIGLAASYNQQYF.

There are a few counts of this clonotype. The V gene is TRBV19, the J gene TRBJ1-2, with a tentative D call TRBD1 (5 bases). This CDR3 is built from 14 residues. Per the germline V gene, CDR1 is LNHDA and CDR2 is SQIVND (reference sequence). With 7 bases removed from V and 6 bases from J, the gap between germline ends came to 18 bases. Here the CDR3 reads CASTRTSHENGYTF. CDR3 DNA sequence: TGTGCCAGTACCAGGACATCCCACGAGAATGGCTACACCTTC.

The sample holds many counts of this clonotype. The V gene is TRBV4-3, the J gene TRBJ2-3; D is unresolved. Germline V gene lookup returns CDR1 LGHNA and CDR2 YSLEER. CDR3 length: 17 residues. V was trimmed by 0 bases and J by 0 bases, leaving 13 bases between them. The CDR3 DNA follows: TGCGCCAGCAGCCAAGATAAAAGGGATTATAGCACAGATACGCAGTATTTT. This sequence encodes CASSQDKRDYSTDTQYF.

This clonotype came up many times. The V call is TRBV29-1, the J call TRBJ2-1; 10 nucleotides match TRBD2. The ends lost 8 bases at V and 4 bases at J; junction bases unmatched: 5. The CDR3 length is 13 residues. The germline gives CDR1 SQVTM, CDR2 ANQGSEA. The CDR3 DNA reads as TGCAGCCTTTGGACTAGCGGTTACAATGAGCAGTTCTTC. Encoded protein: CSLWTSGYNEQFF.

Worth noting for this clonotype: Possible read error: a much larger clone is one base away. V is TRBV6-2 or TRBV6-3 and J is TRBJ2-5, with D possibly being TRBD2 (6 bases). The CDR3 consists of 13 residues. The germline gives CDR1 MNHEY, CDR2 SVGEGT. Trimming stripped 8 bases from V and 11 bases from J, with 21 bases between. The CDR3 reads CASGPRGAREQYF. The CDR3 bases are TGTGCCAGCGGCCCTCGCGGGGCAAGAGAGCAGTACTTC.

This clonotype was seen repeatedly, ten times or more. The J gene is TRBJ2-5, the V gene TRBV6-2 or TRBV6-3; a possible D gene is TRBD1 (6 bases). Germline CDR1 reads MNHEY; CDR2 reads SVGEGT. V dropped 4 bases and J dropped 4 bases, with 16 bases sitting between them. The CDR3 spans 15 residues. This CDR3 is CASSFGTLIPETQYF. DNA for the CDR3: TGTGCCAGCAGTTTTGGGACACTTATCCCAGAGACCCAGTACTTC.

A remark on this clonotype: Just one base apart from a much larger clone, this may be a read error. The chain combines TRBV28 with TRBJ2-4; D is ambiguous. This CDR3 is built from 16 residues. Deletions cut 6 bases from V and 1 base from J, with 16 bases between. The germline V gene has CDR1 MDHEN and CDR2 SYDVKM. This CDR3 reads CASSQGRAGAKNIQYF. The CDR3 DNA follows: TGTGCCAGCAGCCAAGGCCGCGCCGGGGCCAAAAACATTCAGTACTTC.

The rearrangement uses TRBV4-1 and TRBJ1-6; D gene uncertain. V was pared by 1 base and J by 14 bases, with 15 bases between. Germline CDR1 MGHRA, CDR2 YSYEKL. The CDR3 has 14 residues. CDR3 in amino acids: CASSQVGREIALHF. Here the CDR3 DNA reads TGCGCCAGCAGCCAAGTTGGTAGGGAGATTGCCCTCCACTTT.